These T cell receptor beta chains were read from a single sample in a study of shared clonotypes between healthy human individuals. Only in-frame clones appear in the TCRdb table, and some are missing; sequencing was by immunoSEQ multiplex PCR. The table has some 1 million clones, 70% to 80% seen once; the top ten hold 1.5%. Sequenced sample: memory CD4+ T cells sorted from blood. These receptors all stem from a man younger than 30 in good health. CDR3s include the opening cysteine and the closing phenylalanine or tryptophan.

TRBV9	TRBJ2-7	CASSVEVGQGYEQYF
TRBV6-5	TRBJ1-5	CASSQTGGQPQHF
TRBV7-2	TRBJ1-1	CASSSATGGTEAFF
TRBV9	TRBJ2-3	CASSPGGGSDTQYF
TRBV28	TRBJ1-2	CASSGFEGGDYGYTF
TRBV11-3	TRBJ2-5	CASSAWGRETQYF
TRBV19	TRBJ1-6	CASSNRDRGHSPLHF
TRBV6-5	TRBJ2-4	CASSSRWGTKNIQYF
TRBV6-5	TRBJ2-7	CASSYVGGKLAEQYF
TRBV18	TRBJ2-7	CASSRDDYEQYF
TRBV18	TRBJ2-5	CASSHSASRTKQETQYF
TRBV5-8	TRBJ1-5	CASSSGNRVVNQPQHF
TRBV5-4	TRBJ2-6	CASSLGGSSGANVLTF
TRBV4-1	TRBJ2-3	CASSQDSGGYSTDTQYF
TRBV7-2	TRBJ2-2	CASSPRPDTGELFF
TRBV7-2	TRBJ2-3	CASSLRGMVSDTQYF
TRBV27	TRBJ1-1	CASSFGTEAFF
TRBV7-2	TRBJ2-1	CASSLQGTLYNEQFF
TRBV9	TRBJ2-5	CASSVEGYQETQYF
TRBV5-1	TRBJ2-4	CASSHDELAKNIQYF
TRBV5-4	TRBJ1-2	CASSSGGQTGGYTF
TRBV5-1	TRBJ2-6	CASSPGHPSGANVLTF
TRBV15	TRBJ2-5	CATSRVLAGGNRETQYF
TRBV5-1	TRBJ2-1	CASSSRGLSGEQFF
TRBV15	TRBJ1-1	CATSIVTAAREAFF
TRBV10-3	TRBJ2-1	CAINPRLNGEQFF
TRBV9	TRBJ2-3	CASSAQAGGLTDTQYF
TRBV2	TRBJ1-2	CASKEGSYGYTF
TRBV30	TRBJ2-3	CAWNRGTDTQYF
TRBV5-1	TRBJ1-2	CASSFRAGTGGSGYTF
TRBV6-1	TRBJ1-6	CASGPSPLHF
TRBV6-1	TRBJ2-7	CASYPGGRGNEQYF
TRBV5-6	TRBJ1-5	CASSSGNTYWGNQPQHF
TRBV30	TRBJ2-1	CAWSPLADNEQFF
TRBV30	TRBJ1-2	CAWSGDKGGHGYTF
TRBV6-6	TRBJ1-1	CASSYSQGAREAFF